The 2 T cell receptor beta chains below come from one sample, sequenced in a study of CXCR3-negative and CXCR3-positive naive CD8 T cells. cDNA libraries for TRB were generated by 5' RACE incorporating UMI labels. For each CDR3 protein, TCRdb gives one entry from its re-call of the 5' RACE reads, without DNA. The sample table sets out 6,500 to 9,500 distinct CDR3 sequences. Source material: naive CXCR3- CD8+ T cells from blood. Subset indicated: CD45RO-CCR7+CD27+CD95- naive CD8+ T cells lacking CXCR3 (TNR3-). The source of these receptors is a human donor in good health. Some clones in this sample may be carry-over from other donors' samples.

V and J are TRBV6-4 and TRBJ2-1; absent DNA, TCRdb's TRBD2 call cannot be checked. From germline, CDR1 is MRHNA and CDR2 SNTAGT. The CDR3 runs 16 residues. CDR3 residues: CASSATSGGATNEQFF.

V gene TRBV4-1 combines with J gene TRBJ2-7; TCRdb picks TRBD1, but there is no DNA to check that call. CDR1 and CDR2 from the germline V gene are MGHRA and YSYEKL. The CDR3 is made up of 13 amino acids. The CDR3 here is CASSQTRGVEQYF.